This TCR beta chain was sequenced in a study of blood T cell repertoires in COVID-19. Assay: immunoSEQ multiplex PCR; the TCRdb copy retains only in-frame clones and omits some. Found here are 200,000 to 250,000 clones, approximately 80% of them singletons; the top ten hold roughly 7%. The CDR3 consists of 13 residues. Looked up from germline, CDR1 is KGHSH and CDR2 is LQKENI. A word on this clone: Its ends do not fully match the called genes, so a read error is possible.

This receptor was obtained from a woman aged 45-65 years with acute or convalescent COVID-19. Sequencing was carried out using peripheral blood. This chain uses TRBV18 with TRBJ1-1, with D unresolved. The CDR3 protein is CASSPQQNAEAFF. DNA for the CDR3: TGTGCCAGCTCACCGCAACAGAACGCTGAAGCTTTCTTT.